The 27 T cell receptor beta chains reported below all come from one sample, sequenced in a study of T cell changes during pregnancy in multiple sclerosis. TCRdb's copy holds only in-frame clones and misses some; the assay was immunoSEQ multiplex PCR. The sample yields under 65,000 clones, 80% to 95% seen once. Sequences were derived from CD4+ T cells from peripheral blood mononuclear cells, sampled in the third trimester of pregnancy. The origin of the receptors is a female donor with multiple sclerosis, enrolled in a pregnancy study.

The genes are TRBV4-1 and TRBJ2-6; tentatively, D is TRBD2 (6 bases). Per the germline V gene, CDR1 is MGHRA and CDR2 is YSYEKL. Trimming left V 1 base short and J 1 base short, with 8 bases between. The CDR3 extends over 16 amino acids. The CDR3 sequence is CASSQGAGSGANVLTF. DNA of the CDR3: TGCGCCAGCAGCCAAGGGGCGGGGTCTGGGGCCAACGTCCTGACTTTC.

The CDR3 is CASTGKETQYF. The CDR3 DNA reads TGTGCCAGCACAGGAAAAGAGACCCAGTACTTC. The V gene is TRBV2, the J gene TRBJ2-5; D gene uncertain. Trimming pared 7 bases from V and 3 bases from J, leaving 6 bases between. CDR1 SNHLY and CDR2 FYNNEI come from the germline V gene. The CDR3 is 11 residues long.

The rearrangement joins TRBV19 to TRBJ1-1; 7 positions agree with TRBD1. The CDR3 totals 15 residues. CDR1 LNHDA and CDR2 SQIVND come from the germline V gene (reference sequence). V dropped 5 bases and J dropped 2; count of bases not matched to a gene: 8. CDR3 DNA sequence: TGTGCCAGTAGTTTCCCGACAGGGCTAAACACTGAAGCTTTCTTT. Translated, it gives CASSFPTGLNTEAFF.

The chain joins TRBV10-3 to TRBJ1-2; D is perhaps TRBD1 (6 bases). The CDR3 contains 13 residues. The germline V and J ends were trimmed by 3 bases and 8 bases, with 13 bases remaining between them. CDR1 is ENHRY, CDR2 SYGVKD, per germline. CDR3 region: CAISEYREQGYTF. In DNA form, the CDR3 reads TGTGCCATCAGTGAATACAGGGAGCAAGGCTACACCTTC.

The chain links TRBV29-1 to TRBJ1-3, with D hard to call. Germline V gene data show CDR1 as SQVTM and CDR2 as ANQGSEA. The CDR3 consists of 15 residues. The V end was cut by 5 bases, the J end by 0 bases, with 14 bases between. The CDR3 reads CSVRGSDNSGNTIYF. For the CDR3, the DNA is TGCAGCGTTCGAGGTTCCGATAACTCTGGAAACACCATATATTTT.

This chain joins TRBV27 and TRBJ2-5; the D gene is possibly TRBD2 (6 bases). CDR3 length equals 14 residues. V shed 5 bases and J shed 4 bases, with 14 bases lying between them. Germline lookup yields CDR1 MNHEY and CDR2 SMNVEV (reference sequence). The CDR3 protein is CASSLTAGGETQYF. For the CDR3, the DNA is TGTGCCAGCAGTCTCACAGCGGGCGGAGAGACCCAGTACTTC.

This clone has just one count. The rearrangement uses TRBV19 and TRBJ1-1; 10 bases agree with TRBD1. The CDR3 runs 14 residues. The trim removed 3 bases at V and 4 bases at J, leaving 2 bases unmatched. CDR1 LNHDA and CDR2 SQIVND come from the germline V gene (reference sequence). CDR3 DNA sequence: TGTGCCAGTAGTATGAGGACAGGGGGCACTGAAGCTTTCTTT. Translated, it gives CASSMRTGGTEAFF.

A single count supports this clone. V is TRBV9 and J is TRBJ2-3; D not resolved. The germline CDR1 and CDR2 sequences are SGDLS and YYNGEE. V shed 0 bases and J shed 3 bases, with 14 bases lying between them. The CDR3 sequence is 16 residues long. Here the CDR3 DNA reads TGTGCCAGCAGCGTAGCTTCCGGCAGACTTACAGATACGCAGTATTTT. It codes for CASSVASGRLTDTQYF. Together with reference TRBV9 and TRBJ2-3, the CDR3 gives the full variable domain: DSGVTQTPKHLITATGQRVTLRCSPRSGDLSVYWYQQSLDQGLQFLIQYYNGEERAKGNILERFSAQQFPDLHSELNLSSLELGDSALYFCASSVASGRLTDTQYFGPGTRLTVL.

This clone has a single count. The chain combines TRBV7-8 with TRBJ2-5; TRBD1 might be the D (6 bases). There are 15 residues in the CDR3. The germline V and J ends were trimmed by 1 base and 4 bases, with 13 bases remaining between them. Germline CDR1 is SGHVS and CDR2 is FQNEAQ. The CDR3 spells CASSLGGRGAETQYF. The CDR3 nucleotides read TGTGCCAGCAGCTTAGGGGGGCGAGGGGCAGAGACCCAGTACTTC.

The V call is TRBV11-2, the J call TRBJ1-1; D not certain. The CDR3 covers 17 residues. V was cut by 7 bases and J by 6 bases, with 27 bases left in between. Germline V CDR1 and CDR2: SGHAT, FQNNGV. CDR3 amino acids: CASIYPSELISRAEAFF. The CDR3 DNA reads TGTGCCAGCATCTACCCCTCGGAGTTGATCAGTCGAGCTGAAGCTTTCTTT.

V gene TRBV4-2 combines with J gene TRBJ1-3; 8 bases are a match to TRBD1. The CDR3 length is 16 residues. After removal of 1 base from V and 5 bases from J, the junction contained 7 bases not matched to a gene. Germline assignment: CDR1 LGHNA and CDR2 YNFKEQ. Written as DNA, the CDR3 is TGTGCCAGCAGCCAAGGGGCTGGACAGGGAAGAAACACCATATATTTT. This encodes CASSQGAGQGRNTIYF.

The chain couples TRBV6-5 to TRBJ1-2, with 10 bases aligning to TRBD1. CDR1 is MNHEY, CDR2 SVGAGI, per germline. CDR3 size: 16 residues. After removal of 4 bases from V and 4 bases from J, the junction contained 9 bases not matched to a gene. In DNA, the CDR3 is TGTGCCAGCAGTTCCGGGACAGGGGACTTCAGCTATGGCTACACCTTC. Its translation: CASSSGTGDFSYGYTF.

This rearrangement joins TRBV23-1 to TRBJ2-7; the D gene is possibly TRBD2 (7 bases). TRBV23-1 is classed as an ORF, of uncertain function. The CDR3 spans 13 residues. Trimming stripped 8 bases from V and 4 bases from J, with 15 bases between. As DNA, the CDR3 is TGCGCCAGCCGCCGGGGGGCTAAATACGAGCAGTACTTC. Amino acids: CASRRGAKYEQYF.

This clone was recorded a few times. The chain combines TRBV14 with TRBJ1-6, with unresolved D. The CDR3 is made up of 15 amino acids. V dropped 1 base and J dropped 3 bases, with 7 bases sitting between them. Per the germline V gene, CDR1 is SGHDN and CDR2 is FVKESK. CDR3 sequence (DNA): TGTGCCAGCAGCCAAGGGGCCTACTATAATTCACCCCTCCACTTT. It encodes CASSQGAYYNSPLHF.

The rearrangement links TRBV7-2 to TRBJ2-2; D possibly corresponds to TRBD1 (7 bases). Germline V gives CDR1 SGHTA, CDR2 FQGNSA. This CDR3 has 17 residues. V dropped 4 bases and J dropped 5 bases, with 20 bases sitting between them. The CDR3 bases are TGTGCCAGCAGCTCCCCCCAGGGGGGAAGGGCAACCGGGGAGCTGTTTTTT. Protein product: CASSSPQGGRATGELFF.

The chain is built from TRBV6-1 and TRBJ1-5; tentative D call: TRBD1 (5 bases). This CDR3 comprises 15 residues. Trimming took 1 base from V and 6 from J, leaving 13 bases between them. Germline V gene data show CDR1 as MNHNS and CDR2 as SASEGT. CDR3 sequence (DNA): TGTGCCAGCAGTGAAGGACACCAGGGAGGTCAGCCCCAGCATTTT. It is translated as CASSEGHQGGQPQHF.

The chain combines TRBV10-1 with TRBJ2-3; a possible D gene is TRBD1 (5 bases). Germline V gene data show CDR1 as WNHNN and CDR2 as SYGVQD (reference sequence). The CDR3 covers 18 residues. V lost 5 bases, J lost 3 bases, and 24 bases lay in between. CDR3 sequence: CASSSELLSKGKTDTQYF. CDR3 in DNA: TGCGCCAGCAGTTCCGAATTATTGTCCAAGGGGAAGACAGATACGCAGTATTTT.

The rearrangement uses TRBV7-9 and TRBJ2-7; D gene uncertain. The CDR3 has 13 amino acids. The ends were cut back, 7 bases at V and 2 bases at J, with 12 bases in the middle. CDR1 SEHNR and CDR2 FQNEAQ come from the germline V gene (reference sequence). CDR3 bases: TGTGCCAGCACATCCCCAGTGACCTACGAGCAGTACTTC. Its translation: CASTSPVTYEQYF.

The J gene is TRBJ2-7, the V gene TRBV19; the match to TRBD1 covers 7 bases. V trimming: 1 base; J trimming: 0 bases; junction bases outside the gene matches: 3. Germline V gene data show CDR1 as LNHDA and CDR2 as SQIVND (reference sequence). This CDR3 is built from 15 residues. CDR3 region: CASSIGQGNSYEQYF. The CDR3 DNA is TGTGCCAGTAGTATAGGACAGGGAAACTCCTACGAGCAGTACTTC.

This clone was detected only once. The V and J genes are TRBV7-9 and TRBJ1-3; a possible D gene is TRBD1 (5 bases). Trimming pared 0 bases from V and 0 bases from J, leaving 6 bases between. CDR1 is SEHNR and CDR2 is FQNEAQ in the germline V gene (reference sequence). The CDR3 spans 15 residues. The CDR3 sequence is CASSLADSSGNTIYF. In nucleotides, the CDR3 is TGTGCCAGCAGCTTAGCTGACAGCTCTGGAAACACCATATATTTT.

This chain uses TRBV30 with TRBJ1-4, with a possible D match to TRBD1 (5 bases). Trimming removed 4 bases at V and 5 bases at J, with 11 bases between. The CDR3 length is 13 residues. Germline CDR1 GTSNPN, CDR2 SVGIG (reference sequence). The CDR3: CAWTGRWNEKLFF. DNA for the CDR3: TGTGCCTGGACAGGGAGGTGGAATGAAAAACTGTTTTTT. Variable domain in full (rest from reference TRBV30 and TRBJ1-4): SQTIHQWPATLVQPVGSPLSLECTVEGTSNPNLYWYRQAAGRGLQLLFYSVGIGQISSEVPQNLSASRPQDRQFILSSKKLLLSDSGFYLCAWTGRWNEKLFFGSGTQLSVL.

This chain links TRBV9 with TRBJ2-5; tentatively, D is TRBD1 (6 bases). Germline V gene data show CDR1 as SGDLS and CDR2 as YYNGEE. V lost 4 bases, J lost 5 bases, and 18 bases lay in between. The CDR3 totals 15 residues. The CDR3: CASSLRDTPGETQYF. Here the CDR3 DNA reads TGTGCCAGCAGCCTAAGGGACACACCCGGGGAGACCCAGTACTTC.

This chain joins TRBV7-8 and TRBJ2-7, with 11 bases lining up with TRBD2. This CDR3 spans 15 amino acids. V dropped 5 bases and J dropped 2; count of bases not matched to a gene: 5. Germline CDR1 is SGHVS and CDR2 is FQNEAQ. The CDR3 loop reads CASSATSGGTYEQYF. The CDR3 DNA follows: TGTGCCAGCAGCGCAACTAGCGGGGGTACCTACGAGCAGTACTTC. The whole variable domain, filled in from reference TRBV7-8 and TRBJ2-7, reads GAGVSQSPRYKVAKRGQDVALRCDPISGHVSLFWYQQALGQGPEFLTYFQNEAQLDKSGLPSDRFFAERPEGSVSTLKIQRTQQEDSAVYLCASSATSGGTYEQYFGPGTRLTVT.

This chain connects TRBV15 to TRBJ1-1, with D possibly TRBD1 on 6 matching bases. CDR1 LNHNV and CDR2 YYDKDF come from the germline V gene (reference sequence). The length of the CDR3 is 12 residues. V lost 5 bases to trimming and J lost 9 bases, with 13 bases between them. CDR3 DNA sequence: TGTGCCACCAGCGCACGACAGGACAAAGCTTTCTTT. This sequence encodes CATSARQDKAFF.

In this sample, this clone turned up a few times. The chain recombines TRBV29-1 with TRBJ2-6; D unresolved. V was shortened by 4 bases and J by 1 base, with 11 bases between the two germline ends. CDR3 length: 15 amino acids. Germline V gives CDR1 SQVTM, CDR2 ANQGSEA. The chain's CDR3 is CSVAQIESGANVLTF. The CDR3 nucleotides are TGCAGCGTTGCACAGATTGAGTCTGGGGCCAACGTCCTGACTTTC.

V and J are TRBV27 and TRBJ2-3, with 9 positions matching TRBD1. With 6 bases clipped from V and 4 bases from J, the junction kept 8 bases outside the gene matches. The V gene's germline CDR1 is MNHEY and CDR2 SMNVEV (reference sequence). This CDR3 has 15 amino acids. As DNA, the CDR3 is TGTGCCAGCAGCCCCGGGACAGGGTATGCAGATACGCAGTATTTT. It translates to CASSPGTGYADTQYF.

The rearrangement uses TRBV9 and TRBJ2-3; the match to TRBD2 covers 12 bases. CDR3 length: 18 amino acids. The germline gives CDR1 SGDLS, CDR2 YYNGEE. J gave up 2 bases and V 0 bases, and 7 bases lay outside the gene matches. The CDR3 sequence: CASSVAHTSGGTTDTQYF. CDR3 DNA sequence: TGTGCCAGCAGCGTAGCTCACACTAGCGGGGGGACCACAGATACGCAGTATTTT.